Below, 11 T cell receptor beta chains from the same sample are listed, as sequenced in a study of technical replicates of blood from a few donors. Measured with immunoSEQ multiplex PCR; TCRdb has only the in-frame clones, and not every one. Among approximately 79,000 clones listed, nearly 95% were seen once. Material for sequencing was T cells isolated from PBMCs. These receptors originate from a human donor in good health.

J is TRBJ2-7 and V is TRBV2; 9 nucleotides agree with TRBD2. Looked up from germline, CDR1 is SNHLY and CDR2 is FYNNEI. The CDR3 runs to 15 residues. V lost 3 bases, J lost 4 bases, and 7 bases stayed unmatched. CDR3 DNA sequence: TGTGCCAGCAGTGATGGGCGCGGGAGGGTTTACGAGCAGTACTTC. It specifies CASSDGRGRVYEQYF.

The chain employs TRBV7-9 and TRBJ2-7, with D perhaps matching TRBD2 (5 bases). CDR3 length equals 17 residues. Between the trimmed V and J ends, which lost 0 bases and 2 bases, there was a span of 17 bases. Germline CDR1 reads SEHNR; CDR2 reads FQNEAQ (reference sequence). The CDR3 nucleotides are TGTGCCAGCAGCTTAGCGAGGGCAGCCCTACTTACCTACGAGCAGTACTTC. It is translated as CASSLARAALLTYEQYF.

This rearrangement joins TRBV29-1 to TRBJ1-2; 9 bases match TRBD1. The trim removed 3 bases at V and 2 bases at J, leaving 13 bases unmatched. The CDR3 is made up of 17 amino acids. CDR1 and CDR2 (germline): SQVTM, ANQGSEA. The CDR3: CSVDVSGQGPGNYGYTF. CDR3 bases: TGCAGCGTTGATGTCTCGGGACAGGGACCCGGAAACTATGGCTACACCTTC. The entire variable domain, with the rest obtained from reference TRBV29-1 and TRBJ1-2, is as follows: SAVISQKPSRDICQRGTSLTIQCQVDSQVTMMFWYRQQPGQSLTLIATANQGSEATYESGFVIDKFPISRPNLTFSTLTVSNMSPEDSSIYLCSVDVSGQGPGNYGYTFGSGTRLTVV.

V and J are TRBV11-2 and TRBJ2-4; D perhaps matches TRBD2 (6 bases). CDR3 length: 15 residues. Trimming shortened V by 3 bases and J by 0 bases, and 9 bases separated the two germline ends. CDR1 is SGHAT, CDR2 FQNNGV, per germline. Written as DNA, the CDR3 is TGTGCCAGCAGCTTGGAGGGACTAGCCAAAAACATTCAGTACTTC. Its protein product is CASSLEGLAKNIQYF.

The chain combines TRBV9 with TRBJ2-5; perhaps TRBD1 as D (6 bases). V was cut by 0 bases and J by 4 bases, with 7 bases left in between. CDR1 SGDLS and CDR2 YYNGEE come from the germline V gene. The CDR3 consists of 13 residues. The DNA of the CDR3 is TGTGCCAGCAGCGTAGCACAGGGAGAGACCCAGTACTTC. Translation gives CASSVAQGETQYF.

This chain links TRBV5-4 with TRBJ1-2, with 8 bases lining up with TRBD1. The CDR3 spans 15 residues. Germline trimming cut 4 bases from V and 4 bases from J; bases unmatched to any gene: 9. The germline CDR1 and CDR2 sequences are SGHNT and YYREEE (reference sequence). The CDR3 DNA is TGTGCCAGCAGCGGGGGGACAGGAGCCCTCTATGGCTACACCTTC. This encodes CASSGGTGALYGYTF.

This clone was found once. CDR3 sequence reads: CASSLIDWGGRETQYF. The CDR3 coding sequence is TGTGCCAGCAGCTTGATTGATTGGGGGGGGCGAGAGACCCAGTACTTC. V is TRBV5-5 and J is TRBJ2-5; D might be TRBD2 (7 bases). V was clipped by 1 base and J by 4 bases, with 17 bases between them. This CDR3 has 16 residues. CDR1 is SGHKS, CDR2 YYEKEE, per germline (reference sequence). Drawing the rest from reference TRBV5-5 and TRBJ2-5, the complete variable domain is DAGVTQSPTHLIKTRGQQVTLRCSPISGHKSVSWYQQVLGQGPQFIFQYYEKEERGRGNFPDRFSARQFPNYSSELNVNALLLGDSALYLCASSLIDWGGRETQYFGPGTRLLVL.

The J gene is TRBJ1-1, the V gene TRBV6-1, with a weak D call TRBD1 (5 bases). The CDR3 covers 14 residues. With 4 bases removed from V and 1 base from J, the gap between germline ends came to 10 bases. Looked up from germline, CDR1 is MNHNS and CDR2 is SASEGT. CDR3 residues: CASSAFGGNTEAFF. DNA of the CDR3: TGTGCCAGCAGTGCTTTCGGGGGGAACACTGAAGCTTTCTTT.

V gene TRBV29-1 combines with J gene TRBJ2-1; 9 bases map to TRBD2. The CDR3 contains 13 residues. From germline, CDR1 is SQVTM and CDR2 ANQGSEA. The V and J ends lost 1 base and 8 bases, in that order; junction bases with no gene match: 3. Here the CDR3 DNA reads TGCAGCGTTGAAGCGGGACTAGCTGATGAGCAGTTCTTC. Its protein is CSVEAGLADEQFF.

The CDR3 loop is CASTGHRLGSGNTIYF. The CDR3 nucleotides are TGTGCCAGCACCGGACACAGGTTAGGCTCTGGAAACACCATATATTTT. The chain joins TRBV27 to TRBJ1-3, with D possibly matching TRBD1 (5 bases). The ends were cut back, 7 bases at V and 0 bases at J, with 16 bases in the middle. CDR1 and CDR2 from the germline V gene are MNHEY and SMNVEV (reference sequence). CDR3 length: 16 residues.

V usage is TRBV5-1 and J usage is TRBJ2-3; D is possibly TRBD1 (5 bases). Germline assignment: CDR1 SGHRS and CDR2 YFSETQ. This CDR3 spans 13 amino acids. Trimming cost V 4 bases and J 6 bases, with 12 bases left between them. The CDR3 is CASSTDIPDTQYF. The DNA for the CDR3 is TGCGCCAGCAGCACGGACATTCCCGATACGCAGTATTTT.